This T cell receptor beta chain was identified during a study of early T cells in non-severe SARS-CoV-2 infection. About the research overall: Unsorted whole blood bulk RNA was sequenced, with unpaired chains.

Ten or more counts support this clonotype. Its antigen is not identified. This CDR3 is built from 14 residues. Germline V gives CDR1 LNHDA, CDR2 SQIVND (reference sequence). V lost 8 bases to trimming and J lost 0 bases, with 11 bases between them. Tagging with unique molecular identifiers was applied to individual cDNA molecules. TCRdb itself ran the 5' RACE reads through MiXCR, one entry per CDR3 protein. Here the sample spans about 83,000 distinct CDR3 sequences, about 12% being singletons. Study-level points and caveats: Matching against VDJdb likely underestimated virus-specific expansions, favoring anti-spike CD8.

This TCR was recovered from an adult who was a healthcare worker with PCR-confirmed SARS-CoV-2 infection or an uninfected control (not recorded which). The sample taken for sequencing was whole blood. This chain connects TRBV19 to TRBJ1-5, with D possibly being TRBD1 (5 bases). The CDR3 here is CASDPGYSNQPQHF. The CDR3 DNA reads as TGTGCCAGTGATCCAGGGTATAGCAATCAGCCCCAGCATTTT.